The source of this TCR beta chain is a study of T cells in Graves' hyperthyroidism and ophthalmopathy. Study-wide results and caveats: The model foresaw ophthalmopathy a median approximately 6.1 months prior to onset.

Comments on this clonotype: Its specificity is unknown.

From RNA transcripts, TCR beta CDR3 regions were amplified. The TCR CDR3 was amplified in a first-round RT-PCR using the HTBI primer set. TCRdb reprocessed the multiplex PCR reads with MiXCR, giving one entry per CDR3 protein. The table includes 750,000 to 900,000 distinct CDR3 sequences, about 38% detected once. The clonotype comes from a man in his late teens or twenties with Graves' hyperthyroidism. The sequenced sample consisted of blood.

The CDR3 DNA is TGCAGCTTAGACAATACCTACGAGCAGTACTTC. Translating it yields CSLDNTYEQYF. V usage is TRBV29-1 and J usage is TRBJ2-7; D ambiguous. This CDR3 is built from 11 residues. Germline V gene lookup returns CDR1 SQVTM and CDR2 ANQGSEA. V was cut by 8 bases and J by 2 bases, with 10 bases left in between.